This TCR beta chain was sequenced in a study of OX40 agonist ivuxolimab in advanced cancers. The CDR3 loop spans 15 amino acids. The germline V and J ends were trimmed by 1 base and 6 bases, with 16 bases remaining between them. Germline CDR1 and CDR2: SGHDT and YYEEEE. Study observations and caveats: No determination was made of the antigen specificity of the expanded peripheral T cells.

TCRdb keeps only in-frame clones here, not all; method: immunoSEQ multiplex PCR. The data contain approximately 94,000 clones, 80% to 95% of them singletons. As to this clone: Its antigen is as yet unknown.

V is TRBV5-6 and J is TRBJ1-2; no reliable D call. This sequence originates from an adult with an advanced solid tumor such as melanoma, head and neck, liver or kidney cancer. Here the sequenced sample was CD4+ or CD8+ T cells sorted from blood, taken in a trial of the OX40 agonist ivuxolimab. In nucleotides, the CDR3 is TGTGCCAGCAGCTTGTTTGGCCGTCGACGGGATGGCTACACCTTC. This codes for CASSLFGRRRDGYTF.